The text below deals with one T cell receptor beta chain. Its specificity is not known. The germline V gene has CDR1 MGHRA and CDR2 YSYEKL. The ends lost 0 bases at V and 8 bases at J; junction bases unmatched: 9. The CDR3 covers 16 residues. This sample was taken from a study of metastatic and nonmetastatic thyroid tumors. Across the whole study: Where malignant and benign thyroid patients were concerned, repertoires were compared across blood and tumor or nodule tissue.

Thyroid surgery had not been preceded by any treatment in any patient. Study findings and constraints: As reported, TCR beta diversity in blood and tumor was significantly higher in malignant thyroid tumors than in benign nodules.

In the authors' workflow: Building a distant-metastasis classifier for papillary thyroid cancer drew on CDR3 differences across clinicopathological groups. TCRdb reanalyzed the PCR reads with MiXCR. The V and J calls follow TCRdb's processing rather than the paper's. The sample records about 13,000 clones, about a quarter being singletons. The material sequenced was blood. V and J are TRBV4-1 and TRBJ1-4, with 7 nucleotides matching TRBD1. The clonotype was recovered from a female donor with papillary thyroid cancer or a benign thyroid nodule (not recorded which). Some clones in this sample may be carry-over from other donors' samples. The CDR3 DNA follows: TGCGCCAGCAGCCAAGATTTAGCAGGGGGGGGAGAAAAACTGTTTTTT. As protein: CASSQDLAGGGEKLFF.